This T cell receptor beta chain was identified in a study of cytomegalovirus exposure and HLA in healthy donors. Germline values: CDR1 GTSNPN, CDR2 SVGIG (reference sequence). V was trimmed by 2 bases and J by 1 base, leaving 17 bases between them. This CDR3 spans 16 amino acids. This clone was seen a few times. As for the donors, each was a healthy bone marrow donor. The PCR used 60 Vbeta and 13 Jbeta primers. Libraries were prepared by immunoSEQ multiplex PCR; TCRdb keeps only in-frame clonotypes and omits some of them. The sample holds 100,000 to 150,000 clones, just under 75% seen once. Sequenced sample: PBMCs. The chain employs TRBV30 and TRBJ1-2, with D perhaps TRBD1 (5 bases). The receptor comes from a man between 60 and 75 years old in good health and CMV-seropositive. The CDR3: CAWSSGAGWFNYGYTF. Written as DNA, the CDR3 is TGTGCCTGGAGTAGTGGGGCAGGGTGGTTTAACTATGGCTACACCTTC.